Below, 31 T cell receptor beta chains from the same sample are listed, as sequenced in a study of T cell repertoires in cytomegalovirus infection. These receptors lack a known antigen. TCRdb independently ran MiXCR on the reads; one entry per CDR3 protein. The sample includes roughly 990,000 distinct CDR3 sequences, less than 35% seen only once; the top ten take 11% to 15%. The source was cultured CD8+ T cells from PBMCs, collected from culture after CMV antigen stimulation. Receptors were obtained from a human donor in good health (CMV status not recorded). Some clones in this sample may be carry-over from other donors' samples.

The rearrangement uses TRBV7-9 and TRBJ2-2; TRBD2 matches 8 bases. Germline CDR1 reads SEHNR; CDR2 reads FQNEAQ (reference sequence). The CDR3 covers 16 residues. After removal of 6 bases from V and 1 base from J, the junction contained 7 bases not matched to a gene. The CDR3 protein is CASRLGSGVNTGELFF. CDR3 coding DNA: TGTGCCAGCAGACTCGGTAGCGGGGTGAACACCGGGGAGCTGTTTTTT.

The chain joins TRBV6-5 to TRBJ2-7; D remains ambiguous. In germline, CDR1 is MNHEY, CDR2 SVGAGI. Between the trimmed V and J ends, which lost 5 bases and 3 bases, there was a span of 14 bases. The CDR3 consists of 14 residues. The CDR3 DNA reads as TGTGCCAGCAGTGAAGTAGCAGACCGCTACGAGCAGTACTTC. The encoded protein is CASSEVADRYEQYF.

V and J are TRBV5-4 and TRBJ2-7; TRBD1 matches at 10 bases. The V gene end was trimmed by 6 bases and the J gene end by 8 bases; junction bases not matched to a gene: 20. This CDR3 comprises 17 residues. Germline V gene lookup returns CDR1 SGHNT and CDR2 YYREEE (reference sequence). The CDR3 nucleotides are TGTGCCAGCAACGGTATACTGGGACAGGGGTTAACACGACAGCAGTACGTC. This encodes CASNGILGQGLTRQQYV.

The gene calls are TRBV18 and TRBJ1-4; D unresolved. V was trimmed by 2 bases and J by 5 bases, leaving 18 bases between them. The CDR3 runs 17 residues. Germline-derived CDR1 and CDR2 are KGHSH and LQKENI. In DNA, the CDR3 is TGTGCCAGCTCACCAGAGGAGGTGACGGTAGTGAATGAAAAACTGTTTTTT. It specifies CASSPEEVTVVNEKLFF. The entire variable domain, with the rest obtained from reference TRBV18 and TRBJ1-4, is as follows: NAGVMQNPRHLVRRRGQEARLRCSPMKGHSHVYWYRQLPEEGLKFMVYLQKENIIDESGMPKERFSAEFPKEGPSILRIQQVVRGDSAAYFCASSPEEVTVVNEKLFFGSGTQLSVL.

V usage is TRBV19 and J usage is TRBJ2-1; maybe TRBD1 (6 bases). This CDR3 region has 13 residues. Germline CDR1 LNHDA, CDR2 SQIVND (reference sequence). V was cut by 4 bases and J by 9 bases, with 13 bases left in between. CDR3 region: CASSTGQISEQFF. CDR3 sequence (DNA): TGTGCCAGTAGTACCGGACAGATTTCTGAGCAGTTCTTC.

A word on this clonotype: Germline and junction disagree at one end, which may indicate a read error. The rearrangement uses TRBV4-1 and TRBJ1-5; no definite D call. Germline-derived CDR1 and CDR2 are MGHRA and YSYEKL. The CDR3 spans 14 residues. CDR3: CASSHLLGPQPQHF. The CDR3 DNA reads TGTGCCAGCAGCCACCTACTAGGGCCCCAGCCCCAGCATTTT.

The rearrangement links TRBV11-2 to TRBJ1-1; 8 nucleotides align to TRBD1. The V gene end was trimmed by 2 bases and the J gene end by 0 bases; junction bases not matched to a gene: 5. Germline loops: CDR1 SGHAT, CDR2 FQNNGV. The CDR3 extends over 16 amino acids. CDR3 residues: CASSLFLTGVNTEAFF. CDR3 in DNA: TGTGCCAGCAGCTTATTCCTGACAGGGGTGAACACTGAAGCTTTCTTT.

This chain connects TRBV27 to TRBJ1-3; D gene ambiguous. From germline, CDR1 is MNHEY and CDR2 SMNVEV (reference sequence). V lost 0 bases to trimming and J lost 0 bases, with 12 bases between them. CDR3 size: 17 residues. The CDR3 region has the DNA TGTGCCAGCAGTTTATCAATGGTACCGAGCTCTGGAAACACCATATATTTT. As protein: CASSLSMVPSSGNTIYF.

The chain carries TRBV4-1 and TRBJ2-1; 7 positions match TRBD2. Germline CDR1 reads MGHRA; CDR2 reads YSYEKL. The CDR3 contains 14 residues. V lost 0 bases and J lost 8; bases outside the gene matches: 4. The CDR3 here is CASSQDITSDEQFF. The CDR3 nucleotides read TGCGCCAGCAGCCAAGATATCACTAGCGATGAGCAGTTCTTC.

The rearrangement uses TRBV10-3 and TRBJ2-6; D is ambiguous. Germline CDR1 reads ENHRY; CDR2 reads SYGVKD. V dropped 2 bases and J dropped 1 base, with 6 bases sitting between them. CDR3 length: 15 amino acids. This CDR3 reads CAISETASGANVLTF. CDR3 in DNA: TGTGCCATCAGTGAGACTGCATCTGGGGCCAACGTCCTGACTTTC.

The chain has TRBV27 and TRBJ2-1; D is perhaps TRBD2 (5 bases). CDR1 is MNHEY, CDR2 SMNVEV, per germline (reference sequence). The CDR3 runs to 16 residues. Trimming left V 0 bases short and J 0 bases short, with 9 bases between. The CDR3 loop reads CASSLSPGSSYNEQFF. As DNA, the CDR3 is TGTGCCAGCAGTTTATCCCCGGGGAGCTCCTACAATGAGCAGTTCTTC.

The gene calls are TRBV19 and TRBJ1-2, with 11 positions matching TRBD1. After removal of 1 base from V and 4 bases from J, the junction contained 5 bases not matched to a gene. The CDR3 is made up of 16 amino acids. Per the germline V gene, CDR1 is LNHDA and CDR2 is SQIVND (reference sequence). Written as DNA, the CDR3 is TGTGCCAGTAGTATAGGAGGGGACAGGGGGACCTATGGCTACACCTTC. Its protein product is CASSIGGDRGTYGYTF.

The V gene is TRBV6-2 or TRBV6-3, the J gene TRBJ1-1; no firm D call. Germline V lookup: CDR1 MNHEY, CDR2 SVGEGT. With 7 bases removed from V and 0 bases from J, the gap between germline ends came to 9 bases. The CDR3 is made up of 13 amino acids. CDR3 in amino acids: CASTLTMNTEAFF. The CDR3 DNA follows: TGTGCCAGCACCCTTACCATGAACACTGAAGCTTTCTTT.

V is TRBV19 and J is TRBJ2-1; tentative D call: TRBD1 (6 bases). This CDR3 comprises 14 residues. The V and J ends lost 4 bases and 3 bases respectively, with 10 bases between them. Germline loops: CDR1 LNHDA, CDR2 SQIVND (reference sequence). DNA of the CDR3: TGTGCCAGTAGTAATAAAGGGGGCTACAATGAGCAGTTCTTC. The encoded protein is CASSNKGGYNEQFF.

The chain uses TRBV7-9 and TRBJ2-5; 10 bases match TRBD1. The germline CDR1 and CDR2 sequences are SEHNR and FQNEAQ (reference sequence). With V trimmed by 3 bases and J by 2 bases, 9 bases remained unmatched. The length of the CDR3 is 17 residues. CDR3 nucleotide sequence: TGTGCCAGCAGCTTGGGATCGACAGGGGGCTCACAAGAGACCCAGTACTTC. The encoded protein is CASSLGSTGGSQETQYF.

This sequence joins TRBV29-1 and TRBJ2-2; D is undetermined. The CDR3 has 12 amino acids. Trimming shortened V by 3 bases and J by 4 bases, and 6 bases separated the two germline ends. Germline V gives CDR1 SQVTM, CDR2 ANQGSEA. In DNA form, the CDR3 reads TGCAGCGTTGATTTAGCCACCGGGGAGCTGTTTTTT. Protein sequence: CSVDLATGELFF.

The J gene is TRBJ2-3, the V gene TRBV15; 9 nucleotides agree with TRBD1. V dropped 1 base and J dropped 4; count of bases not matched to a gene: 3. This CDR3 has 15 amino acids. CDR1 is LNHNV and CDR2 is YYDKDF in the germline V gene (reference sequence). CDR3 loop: CATSRGTGVADTQYF. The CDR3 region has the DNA TGTGCCACCAGCAGAGGGACAGGGGTGGCAGATACGCAGTATTTT.

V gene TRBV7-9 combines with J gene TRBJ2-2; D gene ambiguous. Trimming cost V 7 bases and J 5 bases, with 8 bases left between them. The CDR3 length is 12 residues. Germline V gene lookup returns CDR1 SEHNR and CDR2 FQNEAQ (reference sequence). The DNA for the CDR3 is TGTGCCAGCAAACGGAGTACCGGGGAGCTGTTTTTT. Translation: CASKRSTGELFF.

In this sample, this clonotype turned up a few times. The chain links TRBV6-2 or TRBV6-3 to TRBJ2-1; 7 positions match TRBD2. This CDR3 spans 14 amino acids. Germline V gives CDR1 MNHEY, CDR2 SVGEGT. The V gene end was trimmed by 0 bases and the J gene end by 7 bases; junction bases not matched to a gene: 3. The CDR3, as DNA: TGTGCCAGCAGTTACTCCCTAGCGGAAAATGAGCAGTTCTTC. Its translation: CASSYSLAENEQFF.

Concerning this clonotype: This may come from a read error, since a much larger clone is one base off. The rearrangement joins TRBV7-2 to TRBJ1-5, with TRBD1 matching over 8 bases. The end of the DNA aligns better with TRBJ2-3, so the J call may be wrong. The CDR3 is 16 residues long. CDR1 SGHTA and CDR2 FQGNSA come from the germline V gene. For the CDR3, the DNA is TGTGCCAGCAGCTCTGGGCAGGGGGCGATCAATCAGCCCCAGTATTTT. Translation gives CASSSGQGAINQPQYF.

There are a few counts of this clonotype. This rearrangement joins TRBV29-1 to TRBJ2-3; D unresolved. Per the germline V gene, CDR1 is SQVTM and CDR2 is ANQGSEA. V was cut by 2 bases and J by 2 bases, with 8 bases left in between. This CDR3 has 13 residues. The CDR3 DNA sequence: TGCAGCGTTGAAAGGTGGGACACAGATACGCAGTATTTT. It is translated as CSVERWDTDTQYF.

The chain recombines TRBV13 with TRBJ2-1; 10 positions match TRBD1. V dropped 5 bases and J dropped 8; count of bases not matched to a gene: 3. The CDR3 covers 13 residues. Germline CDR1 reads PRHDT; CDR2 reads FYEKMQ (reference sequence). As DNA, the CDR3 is TGTGCCAGCAGCGTCGGACAGGGGGATGAGCAGTTCTTC. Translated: CASSVGQGDEQFF.

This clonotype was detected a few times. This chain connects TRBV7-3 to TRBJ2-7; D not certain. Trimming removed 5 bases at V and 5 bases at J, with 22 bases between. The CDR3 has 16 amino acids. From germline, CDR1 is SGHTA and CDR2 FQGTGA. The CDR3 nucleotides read TGTGCCAGCAGCCACCCGACTCGCTTCCCTTGGGACGAGCAGTACGTC. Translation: CASSHPTRFPWDEQYV.

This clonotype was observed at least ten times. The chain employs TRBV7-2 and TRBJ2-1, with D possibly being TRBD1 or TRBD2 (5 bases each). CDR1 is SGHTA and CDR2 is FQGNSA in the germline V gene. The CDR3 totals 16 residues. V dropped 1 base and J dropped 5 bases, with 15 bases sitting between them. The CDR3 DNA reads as TGTGCCAGCAGCTTAGGTCTCGGGACCCGAGACAATGAGCAGTTCTTC. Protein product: CASSLGLGTRDNEQFF.

The CDR3 region has the DNA TGTGCCAGCAGCTTAGTCCGGGGAAACACCATATATTTT. It encodes CASSLVRGNTIYF. The chain recombines TRBV7-8 with TRBJ1-3, with D unclear. The V end was cut by 1 base, the J end by 4 bases, with 5 bases between. There are 13 residues in the CDR3. In germline, CDR1 is SGHVS, CDR2 FQNEAQ.

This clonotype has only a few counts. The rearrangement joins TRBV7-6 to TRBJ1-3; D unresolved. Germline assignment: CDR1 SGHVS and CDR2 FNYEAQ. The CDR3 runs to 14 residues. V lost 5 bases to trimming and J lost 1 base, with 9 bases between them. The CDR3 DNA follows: TGTGCCAGCAGCCTCTTAGAGTCTGGAAACACCATATATTTT. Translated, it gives CASSLLESGNTIYF.

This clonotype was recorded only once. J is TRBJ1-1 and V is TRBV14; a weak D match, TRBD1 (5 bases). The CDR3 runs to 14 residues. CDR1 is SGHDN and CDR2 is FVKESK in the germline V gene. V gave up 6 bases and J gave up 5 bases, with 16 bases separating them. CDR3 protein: CASRQTGLGTEAFF. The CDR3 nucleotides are TGTGCCAGCAGGCAAACAGGTCTAGGGACTGAAGCTTTCTTT.

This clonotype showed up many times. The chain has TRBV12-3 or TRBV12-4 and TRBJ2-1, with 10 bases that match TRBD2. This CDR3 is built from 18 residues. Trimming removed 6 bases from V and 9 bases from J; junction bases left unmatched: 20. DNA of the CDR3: TGTGCCAGCAGCCATGGCGGGCTAGCGGGGGCCCAATCCTCTGAGCAGTTCTTC. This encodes CASSHGGLAGAQSSEQFF.

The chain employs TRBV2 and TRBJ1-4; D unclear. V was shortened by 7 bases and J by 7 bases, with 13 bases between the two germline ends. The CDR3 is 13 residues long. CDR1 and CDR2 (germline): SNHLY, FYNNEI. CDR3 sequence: CASIPTRREKLFF. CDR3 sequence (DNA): TGTGCCAGCATTCCGACACGGCGTGAAAAACTGTTTTTT.

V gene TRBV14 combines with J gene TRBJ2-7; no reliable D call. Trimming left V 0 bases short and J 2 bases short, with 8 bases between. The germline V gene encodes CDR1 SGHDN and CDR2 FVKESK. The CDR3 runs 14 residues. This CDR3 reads CASSQDGGAYEQYF. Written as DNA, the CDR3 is TGTGCCAGCAGCCAAGATGGCGGCGCCTACGAGCAGTACTTC.

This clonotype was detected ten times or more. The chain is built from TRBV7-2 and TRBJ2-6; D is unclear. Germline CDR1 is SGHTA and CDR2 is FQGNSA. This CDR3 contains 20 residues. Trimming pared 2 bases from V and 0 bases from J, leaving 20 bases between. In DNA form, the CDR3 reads TGTGCCAGCAGCTTAAATTTAATCATAGGGTCAAACTCTGGGGCCAACGTCCTGACTTTC. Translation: CASSLNLIIGSNSGANVLTF.